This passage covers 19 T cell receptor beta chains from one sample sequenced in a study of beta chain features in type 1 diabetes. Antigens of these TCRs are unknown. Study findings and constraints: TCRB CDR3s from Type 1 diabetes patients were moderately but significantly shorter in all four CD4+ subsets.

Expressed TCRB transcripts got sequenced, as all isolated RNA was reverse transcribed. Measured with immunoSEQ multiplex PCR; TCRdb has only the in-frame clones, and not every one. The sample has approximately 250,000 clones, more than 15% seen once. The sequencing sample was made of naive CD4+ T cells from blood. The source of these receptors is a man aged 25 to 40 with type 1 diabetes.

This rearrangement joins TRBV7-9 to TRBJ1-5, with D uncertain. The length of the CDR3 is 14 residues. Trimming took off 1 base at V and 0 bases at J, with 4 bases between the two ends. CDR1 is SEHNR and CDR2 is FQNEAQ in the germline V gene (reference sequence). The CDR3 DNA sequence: TGTGCCAGCAGCTTAGTAGGTAGCAATCAGCCCCAGCATTTT. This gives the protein CASSLVGSNQPQHF.

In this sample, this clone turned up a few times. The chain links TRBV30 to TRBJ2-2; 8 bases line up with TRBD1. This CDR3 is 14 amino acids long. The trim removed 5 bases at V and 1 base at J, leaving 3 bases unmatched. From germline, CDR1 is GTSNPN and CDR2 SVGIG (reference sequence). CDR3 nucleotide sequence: TGTGCCTGGGGACAGGGTGTGAACACCGGGGAGCTGTTTTTT. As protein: CAWGQGVNTGELFF.

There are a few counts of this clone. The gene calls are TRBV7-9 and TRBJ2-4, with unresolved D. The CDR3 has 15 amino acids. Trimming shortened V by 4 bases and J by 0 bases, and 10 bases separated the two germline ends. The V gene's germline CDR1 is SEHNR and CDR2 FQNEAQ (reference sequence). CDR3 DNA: TGTGCCAGCAGCTCAAGAGACCTAGCCAAAAACATTCAGTACTTC. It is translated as CASSSRDLAKNIQYF.

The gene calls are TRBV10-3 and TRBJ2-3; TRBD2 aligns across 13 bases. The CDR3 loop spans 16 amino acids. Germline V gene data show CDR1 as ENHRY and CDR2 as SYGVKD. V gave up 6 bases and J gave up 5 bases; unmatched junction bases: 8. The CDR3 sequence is CAISGTSGRAIDTQYF. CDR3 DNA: TGTGCCATCAGCGGAACTAGCGGGAGGGCCATAGATACGCAGTATTTT.

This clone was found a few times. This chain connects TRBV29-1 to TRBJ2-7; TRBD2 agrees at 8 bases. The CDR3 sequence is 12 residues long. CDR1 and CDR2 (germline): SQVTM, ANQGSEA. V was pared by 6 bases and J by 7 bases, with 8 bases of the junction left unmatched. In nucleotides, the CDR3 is TGCAGCGTAGACGGCCAGCGGGGGGAGCAGTACTTC. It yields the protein CSVDGQRGEQYF.

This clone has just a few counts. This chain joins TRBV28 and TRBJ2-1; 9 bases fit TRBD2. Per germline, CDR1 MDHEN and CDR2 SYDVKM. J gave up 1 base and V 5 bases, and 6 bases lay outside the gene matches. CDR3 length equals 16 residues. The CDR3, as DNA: TGTGCCAGCAGTATGCGGGGGGGCCGTTCCTACAATGAGCAGTTCTTC. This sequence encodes CASSMRGGRSYNEQFF. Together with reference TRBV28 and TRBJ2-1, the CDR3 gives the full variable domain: DVKVTQSSRYLVKRTGEKVFLECVQDMDHENMFWYRQDPGLGLRLIYFSYDVKMKEKGDIPEGYSVSREKKERFSLILESASTNQTSMYLCASSMRGGRSYNEQFFGPGTRLTVL.

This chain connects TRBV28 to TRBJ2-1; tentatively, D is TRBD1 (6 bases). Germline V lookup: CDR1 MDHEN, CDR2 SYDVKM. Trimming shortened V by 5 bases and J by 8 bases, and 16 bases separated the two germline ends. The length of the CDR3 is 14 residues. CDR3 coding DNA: TGTGCCAGCAGTCCCAGCCGGGACATTTATGAGCAGTTCTTC. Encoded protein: CASSPSRDIYEQFF.

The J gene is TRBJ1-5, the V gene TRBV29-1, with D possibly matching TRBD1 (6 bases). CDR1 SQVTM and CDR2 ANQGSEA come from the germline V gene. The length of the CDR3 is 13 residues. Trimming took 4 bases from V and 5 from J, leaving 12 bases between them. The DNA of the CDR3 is TGCAGCGTTGCCGGGGGGCAGGATCAGCCCCAGCATTTT. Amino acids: CSVAGGQDQPQHF.

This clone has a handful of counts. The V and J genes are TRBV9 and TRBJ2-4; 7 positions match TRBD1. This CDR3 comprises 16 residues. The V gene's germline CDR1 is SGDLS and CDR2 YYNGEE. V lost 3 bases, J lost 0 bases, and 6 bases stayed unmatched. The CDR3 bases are TGTGCCAGCAGCGCAACGGGACAGCCAGCCAAAAACATTCAGTACTTC. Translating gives CASSATGQPAKNIQYF.

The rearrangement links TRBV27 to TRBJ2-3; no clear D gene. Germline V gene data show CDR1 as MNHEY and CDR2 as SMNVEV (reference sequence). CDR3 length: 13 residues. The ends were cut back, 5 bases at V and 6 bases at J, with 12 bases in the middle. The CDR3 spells CASSLGPGDTQYF. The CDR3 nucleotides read TGTGCCAGCAGTCTAGGACCCGGGGATACGCAGTATTTT.

The CDR3 region has the DNA TGTGCCAGCAGCCCTTCTGGAGGGGTTGACACCGGGGAGCTGTTTTTT. Encoded protein: CASSPSGGVDTGELFF. The J gene is TRBJ2-2, the V gene TRBV7-3, with a tentative D call TRBD2 (6 bases). Germline V lookup: CDR1 SGHTA, CDR2 FQGTGA. There are 16 residues in the CDR3. The V and J ends lost 5 bases and 3 bases respectively, with 16 bases between them.

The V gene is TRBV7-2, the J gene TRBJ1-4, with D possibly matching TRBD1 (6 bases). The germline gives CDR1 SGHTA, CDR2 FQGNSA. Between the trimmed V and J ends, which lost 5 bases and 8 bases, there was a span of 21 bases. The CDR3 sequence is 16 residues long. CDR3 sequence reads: CASSPRNRGGKEKLFF. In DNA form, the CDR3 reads TGTGCCAGCAGCCCCCGGAATAGGGGGGGCAAAGAAAAACTGTTTTTT.

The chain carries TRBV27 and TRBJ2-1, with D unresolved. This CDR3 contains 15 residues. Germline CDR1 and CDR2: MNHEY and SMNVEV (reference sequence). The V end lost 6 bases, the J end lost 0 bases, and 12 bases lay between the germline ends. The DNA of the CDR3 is TGTGCCAGCAGACCCGGACGGTCCTCCTACAATGAGCAGTTCTTC. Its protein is CASRPGRSSYNEQFF.

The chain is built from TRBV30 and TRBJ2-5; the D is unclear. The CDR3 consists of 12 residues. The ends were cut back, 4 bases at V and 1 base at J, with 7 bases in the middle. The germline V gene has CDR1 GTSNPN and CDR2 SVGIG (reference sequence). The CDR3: CAWTVSQETQYF. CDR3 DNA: TGTGCCTGGACAGTTTCCCAAGAGACCCAGTACTTC.

CDR3: CASSPRLATDTQYF. The CDR3, as DNA: TGTGCCAGCAGCCCCCGACTAGCTACAGATACGCAGTATTTT. This chain links TRBV7-2 with TRBJ2-3, with 7 bases identical to TRBD2. Germline lookup yields CDR1 SGHTA and CDR2 FQGNSA. This CDR3 spans 14 amino acids. With 5 bases clipped from V and 3 bases from J, the junction kept 5 bases outside the gene matches.

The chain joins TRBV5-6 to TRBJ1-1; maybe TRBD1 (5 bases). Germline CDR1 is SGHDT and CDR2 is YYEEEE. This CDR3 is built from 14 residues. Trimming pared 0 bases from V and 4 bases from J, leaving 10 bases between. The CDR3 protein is CASSLEGLGTEAFF. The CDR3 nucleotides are TGTGCCAGCAGCTTGGAGGGACTCGGCACTGAAGCTTTCTTT.

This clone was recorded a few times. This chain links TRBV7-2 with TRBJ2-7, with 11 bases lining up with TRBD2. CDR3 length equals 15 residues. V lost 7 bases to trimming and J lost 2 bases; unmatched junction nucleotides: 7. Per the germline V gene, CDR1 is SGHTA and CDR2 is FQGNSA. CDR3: CASTPGTSGTYEQYF. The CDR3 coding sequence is TGTGCCAGCACGCCCGGGACTAGCGGAACCTACGAGCAGTACTTC. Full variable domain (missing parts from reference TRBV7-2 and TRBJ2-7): GAGVSQSPSNKVTEKGKDVELRCDPISGHTALYWYRQSLGQGLEFLIYFQGNSAPDKSGLPSDRFSAERTGGSVSTLTIQRTQQEDSAVYLCASTPGTSGTYEQYFGPGTRLTVT.

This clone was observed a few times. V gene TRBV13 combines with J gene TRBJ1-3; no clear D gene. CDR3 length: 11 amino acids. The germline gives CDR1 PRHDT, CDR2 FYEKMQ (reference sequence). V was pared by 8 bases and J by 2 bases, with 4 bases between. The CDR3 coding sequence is TGTGCCAGCGGAGCTGGAAACACCATATATTTT. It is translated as CASGAGNTIYF.

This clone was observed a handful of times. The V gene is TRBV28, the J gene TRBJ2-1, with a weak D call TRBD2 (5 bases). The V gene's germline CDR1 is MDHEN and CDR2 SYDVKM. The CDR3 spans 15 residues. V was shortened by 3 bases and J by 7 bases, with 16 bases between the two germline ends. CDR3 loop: CASSFMSGGSNEQFF. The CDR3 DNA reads TGTGCCAGCAGTTTCATGAGCGGAGGTTCGAATGAGCAGTTCTTC.